Listed below are T cell receptor beta chains from one sample, sequenced in a study of shared clonotypes between healthy human individuals. Some clones are missing from TCRdb's copy, which holds only in-frame ones; the method was immunoSEQ multiplex PCR. Of a few million clones in the sample, 95% were seen once. What was sequenced was naive CD4+ T cells sorted from blood. The receptors originated from a man in his late teens or twenties in good health. Both conserved end residues are part of each CDR3. A D gene is named only where the DNA matches it firmly. Clone size, where shown, is once, few, many, or a class for clones that have expanded.

J gene: TRBJ2-3; clone size: -; D gene: -; V gene: TRBV10-3; CDR3 DNA: TGTGCCATCAGTGAGTCGTTCGGGGCGGGAAACACAGATACGCAGTATTTT; CDR3 protein: CAISESFGAGNTDTQYF
J gene: TRBJ1-2; clone size: once; D gene: -; V gene: TRBV5-4; CDR3 DNA: TGTGCCAGCAGCTCGGACTCTAACTATGGCTACACCTTC; CDR3 protein: CASSSDSNYGYTF
J gene: TRBJ1-2; clone size: once; D gene: -; V gene: TRBV5-1; CDR3 DNA: TGCGCCAGCAGGAGTTTCGGAGGGAATGACTATGGCTACACCTTC; CDR3 protein: CASRSFGGNDYGYTF
J gene: TRBJ2-7; clone size: -; D gene: TRBD2; V gene: TRBV27; CDR3 DNA: TGTGCCAGCAGTTTAAGACTAGCGGGGGATCCCTACGAGCAGTACTTC; CDR3 protein: CASSLRLAGDPYEQYF
J gene: TRBJ1-2; clone size: once; D gene: TRBD1; V gene: TRBV7-2; CDR3 DNA: TGTGCCAGCAGCTCTATCCTCGGGACAGGGAATGGCTACACCTTC; CDR3 protein: CASSSILGTGNGYTF
J gene: TRBJ1-1; clone size: -; D gene: -; V gene: TRBV11-2; CDR3 DNA: TGTGCCAGCAGCTCAACCCCCGTTGGAGGGACGGGGAACACTGAAGCTTTCTTT; CDR3 protein: CASSSTPVGGTGNTEAFF
J gene: TRBJ2-1; clone size: -; D gene: -; V gene: TRBV2; CDR3 DNA: TGTGCCAGCTACCGGGAGCCGTACAATGAGCAGTTCTTC; CDR3 protein: CASYREPYNEQFF
J gene: TRBJ2-3; clone size: -; D gene: -; V gene: TRBV10-3; CDR3 DNA: TGTGCCATCAAGATAGGGGGTCCCACAGATACGCAGTATTTT; CDR3 protein: CAIKIGGPTDTQYF
J gene: TRBJ1-3; clone size: -; D gene: TRBD1; V gene: TRBV27; CDR3 DNA: TGTGCCAGCAGTCCAGGGGGCTCTGGAAACACCATATATTTT; CDR3 protein: CASSPGGSGNTIYF
J gene: TRBJ1-1; clone size: -; D gene: -; V gene: TRBV28; CDR3 DNA: TGTGCCAGCAACGATGTTAACACTGAAGCTTTCTTT; CDR3 protein: CASNDVNTEAFF
J gene: TRBJ1-5; clone size: -; D gene: TRBD1; V gene: TRBV29-1; CDR3 DNA: TGCAGCGTGGGGGACAGGGGAGGTAATCAGCCCCAGCATTTT; CDR3 protein: CSVGDRGGNQPQHF
J gene: TRBJ2-1; clone size: -; D gene: TRBD1; V gene: TRBV19; CDR3 DNA: TGTGCCAGCGCGACAGGGGTCAGATCCAATGAGCAGTTCTTC; CDR3 protein: CASATGVRSNEQFF
J gene: TRBJ2-5; clone size: -; D gene: TRBD1; V gene: TRBV7-6; CDR3 DNA: TGTGCCAGCAGCAAACAGGGGGCCGTGGAAGAGACCCAGTACTTC; CDR3 protein: CASSKQGAVEETQYF
J gene: TRBJ1-2; clone size: -; D gene: TRBD1; V gene: TRBV6-1; CDR3 DNA: TGTGCCAGCACCCCTGGGACAGGGATTGGCTACACCTTC; CDR3 protein: CASTPGTGIGYTF
J gene: TRBJ2-7; clone size: -; D gene: TRBD1; V gene: TRBV5-1; CDR3 DNA: TGCGCCAGCAGCCGAGACAGGGCTTACGAGCAGTACTTC; CDR3 protein: CASSRDRAYEQYF
J gene: TRBJ1-1; clone size: once; D gene: -; V gene: TRBV19; CDR3 DNA: TGTGCCAGTAGTATATCTGGTCAGAACACTGAAGCTTTCTTT; CDR3 protein: CASSISGQNTEAFF
J gene: TRBJ2-5; clone size: -; D gene: TRBD2; V gene: TRBV5-1; CDR3 DNA: TGCGCCAGCAGCTTAAACGGGAGGGCCCTGTCGGTGGAGACCCAGTACTTC; CDR3 protein: CASSLNGRALSVETQYF
J gene: TRBJ1-2; clone size: -; D gene: -; V gene: TRBV2; CDR3 DNA: TGTGCCAGCAGTGAGGCGGAGTCTGGCGACTATGGCTACACCTTC; CDR3 protein: CASSEAESGDYGYTF
J gene: TRBJ2-3; clone size: -; D gene: -; V gene: TRBV15; CDR3 DNA: TGTGCCACCAGCAGAAACCGGGGGAGCACAGATACGCAGTATTTT; CDR3 protein: CATSRNRGSTDTQYF
J gene: TRBJ2-7; clone size: -; D gene: TRBD2; V gene: TRBV19; CDR3 DNA: TGTGCCAGTAGTACGCAAGGACTAGCGGGATCCTACGAGCAGTACTTC; CDR3 protein: CASSTQGLAGSYEQYF
J gene: TRBJ2-2; clone size: -; D gene: -; V gene: TRBV6-6; CDR3 DNA: TGTGCCAGCAGTGCCCGGGGGGCCCACGGGGAGCTGTTTTTT; CDR3 protein: CASSARGAHGELFF
J gene: TRBJ2-7; clone size: -; D gene: -; V gene: TRBV5-1; CDR3 DNA: TGCGCCAGCAGCCCAGACTTGTACGAGCAGTACTTC; CDR3 protein: CASSPDLYEQYF
J gene: TRBJ1-6; clone size: -; D gene: -; V gene: TRBV5-1; CDR3 DNA: TGCGCCAGCAGCTTGGGAGGGGGGAATTCACCCCTCCACTTT; CDR3 protein: CASSLGGGNSPLHF
J gene: TRBJ2-5; clone size: once; D gene: TRBD2; V gene: TRBV18; CDR3 DNA: TGTGCCAGCTCACCTACTAGCGGGAGTCGGGAGACCCAGTACTTC; CDR3 protein: CASSPTSGSRETQYF
J gene: TRBJ2-3; clone size: -; D gene: -; V gene: TRBV6-1; CDR3 DNA: TGTGCCAGCAGCCGTAGCGGAGGCACAGATACGCAGTATTTT; CDR3 protein: CASSRSGGTDTQYF
J gene: TRBJ1-2; clone size: -; D gene: -; V gene: TRBV28; CDR3 DNA: TGTGCCAGCACCTCATACGGCAACTATGGCTACACCTTC; CDR3 protein: CASTSYGNYGYTF
J gene: TRBJ1-6; clone size: -; D gene: -; V gene: TRBV30; CDR3 DNA: TGTGCCTTCCGCAGGGAACATAATTCACCCCTCCACTTT; CDR3 protein: CAFRREHNSPLHF
J gene: TRBJ2-7; clone size: -; D gene: TRBD2; V gene: TRBV30; CDR3 DNA: TGTGCCTGGGGTGAGGTGGGACTAGTCCCCTCCGAGCAGTACTTC; CDR3 protein: CAWGEVGLVPSEQYF
J gene: TRBJ2-3; clone size: once; D gene: -; V gene: TRBV6-4; CDR3 DNA: TGTGCCAGCAGTGACTCTGCAGGGAGGCCAGATACGCAGTATTTT; CDR3 protein: CASSDSAGRPDTQYF
J gene: TRBJ2-7; clone size: -; D gene: TRBD1; V gene: TRBV6-5; CDR3 DNA: TGTGCCAGCAGTCCACGGGACAGGGGTAGCTACGAGCAGTACTTC; CDR3 protein: CASSPRDRGSYEQYF
J gene: TRBJ1-2; clone size: -; D gene: -; V gene: TRBV2; CDR3 DNA: TGTGCCAGCAGCATGAACAGCCCGTCCAGATATGGCTACACCTTC; CDR3 protein: CASSMNSPSRYGYTF
J gene: TRBJ2-5; clone size: -; D gene: TRBD1; V gene: TRBV5-1; CDR3 DNA: TGCGCCAGCAGCTCGGGACAGGGGGCTGGAGAGACCCAGTACTTC; CDR3 protein: CASSSGQGAGETQYF
J gene: TRBJ2-5; clone size: -; D gene: -; V gene: TRBV7-2; CDR3 DNA: TGTGCCAGCAGCAAAAGCGTCCAAGAGACCCAGTACTTC; CDR3 protein: CASSKSVQETQYF
J gene: TRBJ2-7; clone size: -; D gene: -; V gene: TRBV10-1; CDR3 DNA: TGCGCCAGCAGTGAGTCGGGCAGTTTGGAGCAGTACTTC; CDR3 protein: CASSESGSLEQYF
J gene: TRBJ1-5; clone size: -; D gene: -; V gene: TRBV5-5; CDR3 DNA: TGTGCCAGCAGCTTGGAGGGCGGTCAGCCCCAGCATTTT; CDR3 protein: CASSLEGGQPQHF
J gene: TRBJ1-1; clone size: -; D gene: -; V gene: TRBV28; CDR3 DNA: TGTGCCAGCAGTTTGGCAGGGGTCACACCTGAAGCTTTCTTT; CDR3 protein: CASSLAGVTPEAFF
J gene: TRBJ2-7; clone size: once; D gene: TRBD1; V gene: TRBV6-5; CDR3 DNA: TGTGCCAGCAGTTACTCCTTGGGACAGTCCTACGAGCAGTACTTC; CDR3 protein: CASSYSLGQSYEQYF
J gene: TRBJ2-3; clone size: -; D gene: -; V gene: TRBV6-6; CDR3 DNA: TGTGCCAGCAGTTTCACGGGCGCATCACGTACGCAGTATTTT; CDR3 protein: CASSFTGASRTQYF
J gene: TRBJ2-1; clone size: -; D gene: -; V gene: TRBV5-4; CDR3 DNA: TGTGCCAGCAGCTTGGACCCTCGCTCCTACAATGAGCAGTTCTTC; CDR3 protein: CASSLDPRSYNEQFF
J gene: TRBJ1-6; clone size: -; D gene: -; V gene: TRBV6-1; CDR3 DNA: TGTGCCAGCAGGGAGGGCTCCTATAATTCACCCCTCCACTTT; CDR3 protein: CASREGSYNSPLHF
J gene: TRBJ2-2; clone size: -; D gene: -; V gene: TRBV30; CDR3 DNA: TGTGCCTGGAGTTTGGCTAGGCCCGGCGGGGAGCTGTTTTTT; CDR3 protein: CAWSLARPGGELFF
J gene: TRBJ1-3; clone size: -; D gene: -; V gene: TRBV5-1; CDR3 DNA: TGCGCCAGCAGCTTGGTTGGGGAGAGGTACGGAAACACCATATATTTT; CDR3 protein: CASSLVGERYGNTIYF
J gene: TRBJ2-3; clone size: once; D gene: TRBD2; V gene: TRBV10-3; CDR3 DNA: TGTGCCATCAGTGACCGGACTAGCGGGAGGGACACAGATACGCAGTATTTT; CDR3 protein: CAISDRTSGRDTDTQYF
J gene: TRBJ1-2; clone size: -; D gene: TRBD1; V gene: TRBV27; CDR3 DNA: TGTGCCAGCAGTCCAAGACAGGGGGCACGAGGCTACACCTTC; CDR3 protein: CASSPRQGARGYTF
J gene: TRBJ2-5; clone size: few; D gene: TRBD1; V gene: TRBV18; CDR3 DNA: TGTGCCAGCTCACCAATTGGGACAGGGAGGGAGACCCAGTACTTC; CDR3 protein: CASSPIGTGRETQYF
J gene: TRBJ2-1; clone size: once; D gene: -; V gene: TRBV7-2; CDR3 DNA: TGTGCCAGCAGCTTAATGAAGGCCTACAATGAGCAGTTCTTC; CDR3 protein: CASSLMKAYNEQFF
J gene: TRBJ1-5; clone size: -; D gene: -; V gene: TRBV30; CDR3 DNA: TGTGCCTGGAGGGCCGGGAGCAATCAGCCCCAGCATTTT; CDR3 protein: CAWRAGSNQPQHF
J gene: TRBJ2-3; clone size: once; D gene: -; V gene: TRBV5-1; CDR3 DNA: TGCGCCAGCAGCTTGGCCTTAGTCACAGATACGCAGTATTTT; CDR3 protein: CASSLALVTDTQYF
J gene: TRBJ2-2; clone size: -; D gene: -; V gene: TRBV5-1; CDR3 DNA: TGCGCCAGCAGCTTGAGCACCTCGGGTGGGGAGCTGTTTTTT; CDR3 protein: CASSLSTSGGELFF
J gene: TRBJ2-7; clone size: -; D gene: TRBD2; V gene: TRBV4-3; CDR3 DNA: TGCGCCAGCAGCCAAGATCCCGGACTAGCGGGAGTGGGCGAGCAGTACTTC; CDR3 protein: CASSQDPGLAGVGEQYF
J gene: TRBJ2-7; clone size: -; D gene: -; V gene: TRBV4-1; CDR3 DNA: TGCGCCAGCAGCCAGGACGTCCTCTACGAGCAGTACTTC; CDR3 protein: CASSQDVLYEQYF
J gene: TRBJ2-3; clone size: -; D gene: TRBD2; V gene: TRBV5-1; CDR3 DNA: TGCGCCAGCAGCTTGGCCACTAGCGGGAGTGGTACAGATACGCAGTATTTT; CDR3 protein: CASSLATSGSGTDTQYF